One and the same sample provided the 28 T cell receptor beta chains below, sequenced in a study of CD8 T cells in Susac syndrome. cDNA came from about 0.5 to 1 ug RNA primed by random hexamers. TCRdb re-analysed the immunoSEQ multiplex PCR reads in MiXCR, keeping a single row per CDR3 protein. The repertoire holds more than 150,000 distinct CDR3 sequences, 90% to 97% seen once, with 0.1% to 0.15% in the top ten. The specimen was CD4+ T cells from PBMCs. These receptors originate from a human donor with Susac syndrome.

This chain links TRBV30 with TRBJ1-2; a possible D gene is TRBD1 (6 bases). V was pared by 3 bases and J by 8 bases, with 16 bases between. The CDR3 covers 13 residues. From germline, CDR1 is GTSNPN and CDR2 SVGIG (reference sequence). The CDR3 bases are TGTGCCTGGAGCCCAGGGGCCAGCTTGGGCTACACCTTC. It codes for CAWSPGASLGYTF.

The chain has TRBV9 and TRBJ2-1; 12 bases are a match to TRBD2. The germline CDR1 and CDR2 sequences are SGDLS and YYNGEE. There are 18 residues in the CDR3. V shed 4 bases and J 4 bases; nucleotides not matched to a gene: 12. CDR3 residues: CASSPNGRLAGGYNEQFF. The DNA of the CDR3 is TGTGCCAGCAGCCCAAATGGGAGGCTAGCGGGAGGGTACAATGAGCAGTTCTTC.

The V gene is TRBV2, the J gene TRBJ2-3; D is tentatively TRBD1 or TRBD2 (5 bases each). CDR3 length: 12 amino acids. Germline V gene data show CDR1 as SNHLY and CDR2 as FYNNEI. The V end was cut by 6 bases, the J end by 6 bases, with 10 bases between. The CDR3 DNA follows: TGTGCCAGCAGACAGGTAGCGGATACGCAGTATTTT. Protein product: CASRQVADTQYF.

The rearrangement links TRBV29-1 to TRBJ2-1; a weak D match, TRBD2 (6 bases). CDR3 length equals 15 residues. V gave up 0 bases and J gave up 6 bases, with 15 bases separating them. Germline CDR1 and CDR2: SQVTM and ANQGSEA. The CDR3 here is CSVEDLNGSVNEQFF. CDR3 bases: TGCAGCGTTGAAGATCTTAACGGGAGTGTCAATGAGCAGTTCTTC.

The chain couples TRBV3-1 to TRBJ1-6; D remains unclear. V lost 4 bases to trimming and J lost 6 bases, with 22 bases between them. There are 18 residues in the CDR3. Germline CDR1 LGHDT, CDR2 YNNKEL (reference sequence). The CDR3 DNA follows: TGTGCCAGCAGCCGGTTTTTTTCGGAACCCGGACTTAATTCACCCCTCCACTTT. This codes for CASSRFFSEPGLNSPLHF. The variable domain in full, with the rest retrieved from reference TRBV3-1 and TRBJ1-6, is DTAVSQTPKYLVTQMGNDKSIKCEQNLGHDTMYWYKQDSKKFLKIMFSYNNKELIINETVPNRFSPKSPDKAHLNLHINSLELGDSAVYFCASSRFFSEPGLNSPLHFGNGTRLTVT.

The CDR3 nucleotides read TGTGCCAGCAGTCGGGGGACCGGAAGAGAGACCCAGTACTTC. It specifies CASSRGTGRETQYF. The chain uses TRBV6-5 and TRBJ2-5, with D possibly being TRBD2 (6 bases). Germline values: CDR1 MNHEY, CDR2 SVGAGI. The CDR3 consists of 14 residues. V was pared by 5 bases and J by 4 bases, with 14 bases between.

This chain links TRBV29-1 with TRBJ2-7, with TRBD2 matching over 10 bases. Per germline, CDR1 SQVTM and CDR2 ANQGSEA. The V gene end was trimmed by 3 bases and the J gene end by 3 bases; junction bases not matched to a gene: 2. CDR3 length: 13 amino acids. The CDR3 is CSVDLAGGYEQYF. The CDR3 region has the DNA TGCAGCGTTGATTTAGCGGGAGGCTACGAGCAGTACTTC.

V and J are TRBV5-6 and TRBJ2-5; D uncertain. This CDR3 contains 13 residues. In germline, CDR1 is SGHDT, CDR2 YYEEEE. Deletions cut 2 bases from V and 3 bases from J, with 8 bases between. CDR3: CASSFSRKETQYF. DNA for the CDR3: TGTGCCAGCAGCTTCTCTAGAAAAGAGACCCAGTACTTC.

The CDR3 spells CASSTDRSLFF. The CDR3, as DNA: TGTGCCAGCAGCACGGACAGGAGTCTCTTCTTT. The chain has TRBV6-6 and TRBJ1-1; TRBD1 matches at 7 bases. Per the germline V gene, CDR1 is MNHNY and CDR2 is SVGAGI (reference sequence). The J segment lost 14 bases and the V segment lost 6 bases, leaving 9 bases of the junction unmatched. The CDR3 contains 11 residues.

CDR3 in amino acids: CASSRTQQGNEKLFF. As DNA, the CDR3 is TGTGCCAGCAGCAGAACCCAACAGGGTAATGAAAAACTGTTTTTT. The chain employs TRBV5-6 and TRBJ1-4; D possibly corresponds to TRBD1 (6 bases). The germline V gene encodes CDR1 SGHDT and CDR2 YYEEEE. Trimming stripped 4 bases from V and 4 bases from J, with 14 bases between. The CDR3 is made up of 15 amino acids. Combining the CDR3 with reference TRBV5-6 and TRBJ1-4 gives the whole variable domain DAGVTQSPTHLIKTRGQQVTLRCSPKSGHDTVSWYQQALGQGPQFIFQYYEEEERQRGNFPDRFSGHQFPNYSSELNVNALLLGDSALYLCASSRTQQGNEKLFFGSGTQLSVL.

This clonotype was picked up one time. V usage is TRBV9 and J usage is TRBJ2-1, with 9 bases lining up with TRBD1. Per the germline V gene, CDR1 is SGDLS and CDR2 is YYNGEE. This CDR3 is 15 amino acids long. Germline trimming cut 3 bases from V and 9 bases from J; bases unmatched to any gene: 10. The CDR3 DNA reads as TGTGCCAGCAGCGACACCGGGACAGGGATCCCTGAGCAGTTCTTC. Residues: CASSDTGTGIPEQFF.

This clonotype has more than one count but fewer than ten. The J gene is TRBJ2-3, the V gene TRBV29-1; D is perhaps TRBD2 (6 bases). The CDR3 has 10 amino acids. Germline V gene sequence: CDR1 SQVTM, CDR2 ANQGSEA. Trimming removed 7 bases from V and 4 bases from J, with 6 bases in between. The CDR3 DNA is TGCAGCGGGGGGGCAGATACGCAGTATTTT. This sequence encodes CSGGADTQYF.

J is TRBJ2-2 and V is TRBV20-1; TRBD2 matches at 10 bases. This CDR3 comprises 15 residues. With 0 bases clipped from V and 6 bases from J, the junction kept 4 bases outside the gene matches. Germline V gene sequence: CDR1 DFQATT, CDR2 SNEGSKA (reference sequence). CDR3 nucleotides: TGCAGTGCTAGAGAAACCGGGACTAGCGCCGGGGAGCTGTTTTTT. The encoded protein is CSARETGTSAGELFF.

The chain joins TRBV5-1 to TRBJ1-1; D not certain. Germline CDR1 reads SGHRS; CDR2 reads YFSETQ. This CDR3 has 15 amino acids. V lost 0 bases to trimming and J lost 0 bases, with 9 bases between them. CDR3 amino acids: CASSLGGSVNTEAFF. CDR3 nucleotide sequence: TGCGCCAGCAGCTTGGGAGGGTCGGTGAACACTGAAGCTTTCTTT.

The chain joins TRBV2 to TRBJ2-4; D possibly corresponds to TRBD2 (5 bases). Germline V gene data show CDR1 as SNHLY and CDR2 as FYNNEI. This CDR3 region has 12 residues. V shed 1 base and J shed 7 bases, with 5 bases lying between them. CDR3 sequence reads: CASSEGGNIQYF. As DNA, the CDR3 is TGTGCCAGCAGTGAAGGAGGGAACATTCAGTACTTC. Drawing the rest from reference TRBV2 and TRBJ2-4, the complete variable domain is EPEVTQTPSHQVTQMGQEVILRCVPISNHLYFYWYRQILGQKVEFLVSFYNNEISEKSEIFDDQFSVERPDGSNFTLKIRSTKLEDSAMYFCASSEGGNIQYFGAGTRLSVL.

This clonotype was observed a single time. CDR3 DNA: TGTGCCACCTCGGTGGGGGAACGGAGCTCCTACGAGCAGTACGTC. It yields the protein CATSVGERSSYEQYV. The chain joins TRBV10-3 to TRBJ2-7, with D perhaps given as TRBD1 or TRBD2 (5 bases each). Trimming took off 10 bases at V and 0 bases at J, with 19 bases between the two ends. Germline assignment: CDR1 ENHRY and CDR2 SYGVKD. This CDR3 region has 15 residues.

This sequence joins TRBV29-1 and TRBJ1-1; D ambiguous. Trimming left V 5 bases short and J 11 bases short, with 21 bases between. The CDR3 has 13 amino acids. The germline CDR1 and CDR2 sequences are SQVTM and ANQGSEA. This CDR3 reads CSVRSEDLLHAFF. The CDR3 DNA is TGCAGCGTTCGGTCAGAGGACCTATTACACGCTTTCTTT. The entire variable domain, with the rest obtained from reference TRBV29-1 and TRBJ1-1, is as follows: SAVISQKPSRDICQRGTSLTIQCQVDSQVTMMFWYRQQPGQSLTLIATANQGSEATYESGFVIDKFPISRPNLTFSTLTVSNMSPEDSSIYLCSVRSEDLLHAFFGQGTRLTVV.

This clonotype showed up just once. The chain combines TRBV5-4 with TRBJ2-3; D is ambiguous. The CDR3 loop spans 15 amino acids. The V gene lost 5 bases and the J gene lost 4 bases, with 17 bases spanning the gap. CDR1 and CDR2 from the germline V gene are SGHNT and YYREEE (reference sequence). The CDR3 loop is CASSSRLLPADTQYF. CDR3 nucleotides: TGTGCCAGCAGTTCTAGACTCCTGCCGGCAGATACGCAGTATTTT. Drawing the rest from reference TRBV5-4 and TRBJ2-3, the complete variable domain is ETGVTQSPTHLIKTRGQQVTLRCSSQSGHNTVSWYQQALGQGPQFIFQYYREEENGRGNFPPRFSGLQFPNYSSELNVNALELDDSALYLCASSSRLLPADTQYFGPGTRLTVL.

This clonotype showed up just once. The chain has TRBV7-2 and TRBJ2-7, with D possibly being TRBD1 or TRBD2 (5 bases each). Germline V CDR1 and CDR2: SGHTA, FQGNSA. The CDR3 is made up of 14 amino acids. Trimming shortened V by 3 bases and J by 2 bases, and 11 bases separated the two germline ends. The CDR3 nucleotides are TGTGCCAGCAGCTTCGGGACCGCGGCCTACGAGCAGTACTTC. This translates into CASSFGTAAYEQYF.

This clonotype was seen once. The V gene is TRBV9, the J gene TRBJ2-2; D is perhaps TRBD2 (5 bases). The CDR3 extends over 14 amino acids. Germline V gene lookup returns CDR1 SGDLS and CDR2 YYNGEE. The V gene lost 3 bases and the J gene lost 6 bases, with 12 bases spanning the gap. The CDR3 DNA is TGTGCCAGCAGCGGATCTAGCACCCCCGGGGAGCTGTTTTTT. Translated, it gives CASSGSSTPGELFF.

This clonotype appeared a single time. The J gene is TRBJ2-1, the V gene TRBV12-3 or TRBV12-4, with TRBD2 as a possible D gene (7 bases). This CDR3 is built from 13 residues. V lost 1 base to trimming and J lost 15 bases, with 16 bases between them. CDR3 region: CASSLVTERGGFF. The DNA of the CDR3 is TGTGCCAGCAGTTTAGTCACAGAAAGGGGGGGGTTCTTC.

The CDR3 loop reads CASSPRRGQVLASGANVLTF. Here the CDR3 DNA reads TGTGCCAGCAGTCCCCGCAGGGGACAGGTCCTTGCCTCTGGGGCCAACGTCCTGACTTTC. The chain employs TRBV6-1 and TRBJ2-6, with 8 bases identical to TRBD1. J gave up 0 bases and V 5 bases, and 15 bases lay outside the gene matches. Germline CDR1 reads MNHNS; CDR2 reads SASEGT. The CDR3 totals 20 residues.

The V call is TRBV7-3, the J call TRBJ1-2, with D maybe TRBD1 (5 bases). CDR3 size: 13 residues. Germline CDR1 SGHTA, CDR2 FQGTGA. V lost 5 bases, J lost 6 bases, and 13 bases lay in between. CDR3 residues: CASSPLGGNGYTF. In DNA form, the CDR3 reads TGTGCCAGCAGCCCCCTCGGGGGGAATGGCTACACCTTC.

The chain links TRBV15 to TRBJ1-5, with D uncertain. This CDR3 spans 15 amino acids. Deletions cut 0 bases from V and 1 base from J, with 7 bases between. The germline V gene encodes CDR1 LNHNV and CDR2 YYDKDF (reference sequence). Here the CDR3 reads CATSRDLASNQPQHF. CDR3 nucleotides: TGTGCCACCAGCAGAGACCTGGCGAGCAATCAGCCCCAGCATTTT.

The genes are TRBV18 and TRBJ2-7; 7 positions match TRBD2. The V segment lost 3 bases and the J segment 1 base; nucleotides outside the gene matches: 6. The CDR3 runs to 15 residues. Germline V gives CDR1 KGHSH, CDR2 LQKENI. Here the CDR3 DNA reads TGTGCCAGCTCACCTCTTAGGGGAGGGTCCTACGAGCAGTACTTC. Amino acids: CASSPLRGGSYEQYF. Full variable domain (remainder filled in from reference TRBV18 and TRBJ2-7): NAGVMQNPRHLVRRRGQEARLRCSPMKGHSHVYWYRQLPEEGLKFMVYLQKENIIDESGMPKERFSAEFPKEGPSILRIQQVVRGDSAAYFCASSPLRGGSYEQYFGPGTRLTVT.

This clonotype was detected a few times. The V and J genes are TRBV29-1 and TRBJ1-4, with D possibly TRBD1 on 6 matching bases. The CDR3 consists of 10 residues. Germline-derived CDR1 and CDR2 are SQVTM and ANQGSEA. The CDR3 loop is CSAGDEKLFF. The CDR3 bases are TGCAGTGCAGGGGATGAAAAACTGTTTTTT. Complete variable domain (other parts from reference TRBV29-1 and TRBJ1-4): SAVISQKPSRDICQRGTSLTIQCQVDSQVTMMFWYRQQPGQSLTLIATANQGSEATYESGFVIDKFPISRPNLTFSTLTVSNMSPEDSSIYLCSAGDEKLFFGSGTQLSVL.

The V gene is TRBV10-3, the J gene TRBJ1-1; D is possibly TRBD1 (5 bases). Germline CDR1 ENHRY, CDR2 SYGVKD. Trimming removed 6 bases at V and 0 bases at J, with 11 bases between. The CDR3 spans 14 residues. The CDR3 DNA reads as TGTGCCATCAGCTCGACAGAGTTGAACACTGAAGCTTTCTTT. As protein: CAISSTELNTEAFF.

Details on this clonotype: The junction and the germline gene differ at one end; a read error may be behind it. The genes are TRBV20-1 and TRBJ2-6, with 7 bases fitting TRBD1. CDR1 is DFQATT and CDR2 is SNEGSKA in the germline V gene (reference sequence). The CDR3 spans 13 residues. The CDR3 nucleotides are TGCAGCGCTACAGGGGCTGGGGCCAACGTCCTGACTTTC. Translated: CSATGAGANVLTF.